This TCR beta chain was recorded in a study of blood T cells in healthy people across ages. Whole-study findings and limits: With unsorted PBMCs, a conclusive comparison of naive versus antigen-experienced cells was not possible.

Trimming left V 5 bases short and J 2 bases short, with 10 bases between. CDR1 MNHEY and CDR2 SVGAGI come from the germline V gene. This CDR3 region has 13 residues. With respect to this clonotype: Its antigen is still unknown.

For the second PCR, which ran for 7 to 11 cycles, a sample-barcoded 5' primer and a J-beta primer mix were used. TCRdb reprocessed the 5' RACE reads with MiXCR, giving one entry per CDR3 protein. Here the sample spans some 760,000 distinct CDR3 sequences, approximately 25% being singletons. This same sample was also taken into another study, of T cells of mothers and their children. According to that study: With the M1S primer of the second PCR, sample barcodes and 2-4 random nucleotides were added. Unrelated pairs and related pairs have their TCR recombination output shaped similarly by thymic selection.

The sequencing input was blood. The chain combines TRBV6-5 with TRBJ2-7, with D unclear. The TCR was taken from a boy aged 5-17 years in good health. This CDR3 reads CASSQRRTYEQYF. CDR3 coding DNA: TGTGCCAGCAGTCAACGAAGGACCTACGAGCAGTACTTC.